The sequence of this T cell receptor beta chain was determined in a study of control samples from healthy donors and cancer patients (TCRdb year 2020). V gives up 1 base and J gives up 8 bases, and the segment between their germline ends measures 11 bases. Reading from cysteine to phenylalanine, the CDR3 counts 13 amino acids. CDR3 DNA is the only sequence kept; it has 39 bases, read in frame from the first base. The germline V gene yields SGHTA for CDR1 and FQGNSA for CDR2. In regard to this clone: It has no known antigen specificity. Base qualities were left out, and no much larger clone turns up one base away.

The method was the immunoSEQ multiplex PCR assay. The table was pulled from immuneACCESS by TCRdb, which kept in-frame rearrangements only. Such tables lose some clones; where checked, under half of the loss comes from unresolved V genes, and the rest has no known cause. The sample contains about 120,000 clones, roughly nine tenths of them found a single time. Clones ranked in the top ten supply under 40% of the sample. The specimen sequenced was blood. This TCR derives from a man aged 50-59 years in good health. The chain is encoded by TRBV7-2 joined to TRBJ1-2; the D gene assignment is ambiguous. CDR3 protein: CASSLGALRGYTF. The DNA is TGTGCCAGCAGCTTAGGGGCCCTGAGGGGCTACACCTTC.